This entry lists 22 T cell receptor beta chains sequenced from one sample in a study of Ad26.COV2.S vaccination and SARS-CoV-2 variants. Assay used: immunoSEQ multiplex PCR; TCRdb lists only in-frame clones, some missing. The sample yields about 350,000 clones, around nine tenths seen once. As to treatment: around 19 received Ad26.COV2.S at low or high dose, single or two shots; about five received placebo; per-sample allocation not given. On day 63 after the first injection, vaccine and placebo recipients gave samples. The sequencing here drew on peripheral blood, taken in a trial of Ad26.COV2.S vaccine versus placebo. The receptor source for this set is a person between 18 and 65 years old who received the Ad26.COV2.S COVID-19 vaccine or a placebo.

The CDR3 reads CASSPSGTVHEQYF. As DNA, the CDR3 is TGTGCCAGCAGCCCATCCGGGACAGTCCACGAGCAGTACTTC. The chain joins TRBV11-2 to TRBJ2-7, with TRBD1 matching over 7 bases. The ends lost 5 bases at V and 5 bases at J; junction bases unmatched: 9. Germline CDR1 is SGHAT and CDR2 is FQNNGV. This CDR3 has 14 residues. Supplemented by reference TRBV11-2 and TRBJ2-7, the full variable domain reads EAGVAQSPRYKIIEKRQSVAFWCNPISGHATLYWYQQILGQGPKLLIQFQNNGVVDDSQLPKDRFSAERLKGVDSTLKIQPAKLEDSAVYLCASSPSGTVHEQYFGPGTRLTVT.

The J gene is TRBJ2-2, the V gene TRBV7-2, with D unclear. The CDR3 loop spans 15 amino acids. V was trimmed by 1 base and J by 7 bases, leaving 13 bases between them. Germline V gene lookup returns CDR1 SGHTA and CDR2 FQGNSA. CDR3 sequence: CASSLGPHLGGELFF. CDR3 sequence (DNA): TGTGCCAGCAGCTTAGGCCCCCATCTCGGCGGGGAGCTGTTTTTT.

The chain carries TRBV19 and TRBJ1-6; the D is unclear. Looked up from germline, CDR1 is LNHDA and CDR2 is SQIVND (reference sequence). The CDR3 is 15 residues long. The V and J ends lost 4 bases and 6 bases respectively, with 13 bases between them. For the CDR3, the DNA is TGTGCCAGTAGTACGCGGCAGGTCGGTAATTCACCCCTCCACTTT. Protein: CASSTRQVGNSPLHF.

The chain carries TRBV19 and TRBJ1-5; no clear D. The V end lost 7 bases, the J end lost 6 bases, and 10 bases lay between the germline ends. This CDR3 contains 12 residues. CDR1 is LNHDA and CDR2 is SQIVND in the germline V gene (reference sequence). CDR3 coding DNA: TGTGCCAGTACCCAACCAGGTCAGCCCCAGCATTTT. The encoded protein is CASTQPGQPQHF.

For the CDR3, the DNA is TGTGCCATCAGGGACACGGCCAAGCAGTACTTC. Its protein is CAIRDTAKQYF. The rearrangement links TRBV10-3 to TRBJ2-7, with D perhaps TRBD1 (5 bases). Trimming removed 6 bases at V and 8 bases at J, with 11 bases between. Germline assignment: CDR1 ENHRY and CDR2 SYGVKD. The CDR3 sequence is 11 residues long.

Here the CDR3 reads CASNLRGQTNQPQHF. The CDR3, as DNA: TGTGCCAGCAACCTCCGAGGACAGACTAATCAGCCCCAGCATTTT. V gene TRBV2 combines with J gene TRBJ1-5, with a tentative D call TRBD1 (6 bases). The CDR3 totals 15 residues. V shed 7 bases and J shed 4 bases, with 17 bases lying between them. Per germline, CDR1 SNHLY and CDR2 FYNNEI. Complete variable domain (other parts from reference TRBV2 and TRBJ1-5): EPEVTQTPSHQVTQMGQEVILRCVPISNHLYFYWYRQILGQKVEFLVSFYNNEISEKSEIFDDQFSVERPDGSNFTLKIRSTKLEDSAMYFCASNLRGQTNQPQHFGDGTRLSIL.

The chain couples TRBV5-1 to TRBJ2-2; TRBD1 might be the D (5 bases). Deletions cut 0 bases from V and 4 bases from J, with 16 bases between. From germline, CDR1 is SGHRS and CDR2 YFSETQ. The CDR3 extends over 17 amino acids. The CDR3 loop reads CASSLGTYGTATGELFF. The CDR3 bases are TGCGCCAGCAGCTTGGGGACATATGGAACGGCCACCGGGGAGCTGTTTTTT.

V and J are TRBV29-1 and TRBJ2-5, with a tentative D call TRBD1 (6 bases). V gave up 1 base and J gave up 1 base, with 10 bases separating them. The CDR3 loop spans 14 amino acids. Germline V gene data show CDR1 as SQVTM and CDR2 as ANQGSEA. The CDR3 DNA reads as TGCAGCGTTGAAGGAGGGGACATCCAAGAGACCCAGTACTTC. It encodes CSVEGGDIQETQYF.

J is TRBJ2-1 and V is TRBV19; no definite D call. The CDR3 length is 11 residues. Trimming removed 6 bases at V and 4 bases at J, with 4 bases between. Germline V gene lookup returns CDR1 LNHDA and CDR2 SQIVND (reference sequence). DNA for the CDR3: TGTGCCAGTAGAACTTACAATGAGCAGTTCTTC. It codes for CASRTYNEQFF.

V is TRBV10-2 and J is TRBJ2-3; D is undetermined. Looked up from germline, CDR1 is WSHSY and CDR2 is SAAADI. There are 15 residues in the CDR3. V lost 1 base and J 2 bases, leaving 10 bases between the germline ends. The CDR3 DNA reads TGCGCCAGCAGTGAGTGGGTCGCCGACACAGATACGCAGTATTTT. It translates to CASSEWVADTDTQYF.

The chain uses TRBV27 and TRBJ2-1; no firm D call. Germline assignment: CDR1 MNHEY and CDR2 SMNVEV (reference sequence). Trimming took 2 bases from V and 3 from J, leaving 11 bases between them. The CDR3 extends over 15 amino acids. CDR3 region: CASSLIGGRYNEQFF. The CDR3 DNA sequence: TGTGCCAGCAGTTTAATTGGCGGCCGCTACAATGAGCAGTTCTTC.

This chain uses TRBV5-1 with TRBJ2-7; 7 bases are shared with TRBD1. The CDR3 runs 14 residues. V lost 4 bases and J lost 1; bases outside the gene matches: 5. Per the germline V gene, CDR1 is SGHRS and CDR2 is YFSETQ. The CDR3 DNA reads as TGCGCCAGCAGCCCAACAGGGGATTCCTACGAGCAGTACTTC. Encoded protein: CASSPTGDSYEQYF.

The chain carries TRBV27 and TRBJ2-1, with 11 bases lining up with TRBD2. The trim removed 6 bases at V and 7 bases at J, leaving 8 bases unmatched. This CDR3 comprises 15 residues. The germline CDR1 and CDR2 sequences are MNHEY and SMNVEV (reference sequence). The CDR3 reads CASRLLAGVSNEQFF. The CDR3 nucleotides read TGTGCCAGCAGACTACTAGCGGGGGTTTCTAATGAGCAGTTCTTC.

The V call is TRBV4-3, the J call TRBJ1-2, with D tentatively TRBD1 (5 bases). Trimming left V 1 base short and J 5 bases short, with 8 bases between. The CDR3 extends over 13 amino acids. The germline V gene has CDR1 LGHNA and CDR2 YSLEER. CDR3 region: CASSQGTLYGYTF. CDR3 bases: TGCGCCAGCAGCCAAGGGACACTGTATGGCTACACCTTC.

This clone was counted a few times. J is TRBJ1-4 and V is TRBV3-1 (or the pseudogene TRBV3-2); D possibly corresponds to TRBD1 (6 bases). V lost 5 bases and J lost 5, with 12 bases in between. The CDR3 contains 14 residues. Germline V gene sequence: CDR1 LGHDT, CDR2 YNNKEL (reference sequence). In DNA, the CDR3 is TGTGCCAGCAGCACACAAGGGACAAATGAAAAACTGTTTTTT. It specifies CASSTQGTNEKLFF.

The rearrangement links TRBV4-3 to TRBJ1-2; possibly TRBD1 for D (6 bases). Trimming stripped 8 bases from V and 4 bases from J, with 11 bases between. Germline CDR1 reads LGHNA; CDR2 reads YSLEER. The CDR3 covers 12 residues. Here the CDR3 reads CASRDTLYGYTF. The CDR3 region has the DNA TGCGCCAGCCGGGACACCCTCTATGGCTACACCTTC.

The rearrangement joins TRBV5-1 to TRBJ2-7; no firm D call. Germline CDR1 reads SGHRS; CDR2 reads YFSETQ. There are 13 residues in the CDR3. The germline V and J ends were trimmed by 0 bases and 6 bases, with 10 bases remaining between them. The CDR3 DNA sequence: TGCGCCAGCAGCTTGGTCCATGATTCCGAGCAGTACTTC. Translating gives CASSLVHDSEQYF.

The CDR3 loop reads CAISESATDTQYF. The DNA of the CDR3 is TGTGCCATCAGTGAGTCGGCCACAGATACGCAGTATTTT. This sequence joins TRBV10-3 and TRBJ2-3; D remains unclear. CDR1 and CDR2 (germline): ENHRY, SYGVKD. With 0 bases removed from V and 2 bases from J, the gap between germline ends came to 3 bases. The CDR3 spans 13 residues.

The chain's CDR3 is CSMTGGPDEKLFF. The CDR3 nucleotides read TGCAGCATGACAGGGGGCCCGGATGAAAAACTGTTTTTT. This sequence joins TRBV29-1 and TRBJ1-4; 10 nucleotides align to TRBD1. Germline CDR1 SQVTM, CDR2 ANQGSEA. With V trimmed by 8 bases and J by 6 bases, 6 bases remained unmatched. The CDR3 length is 13 residues.

This clone was observed a handful of times. The chain is built from TRBV7-8 and TRBJ1-5, with D hard to call. The CDR3 loop spans 15 amino acids. From germline, CDR1 is SGHVS and CDR2 FQNEAQ. V dropped 4 bases and J dropped 1 base, with 11 bases sitting between them. CDR3 sequence reads: CASSSRARSNQPQHF. DNA for the CDR3: TGTGCCAGCAGCTCACGAGCCCGGAGCAATCAGCCCCAGCATTTT. The whole variable domain, remainder taken from reference TRBV7-8 and TRBJ1-5, is GAGVSQSPRYKVAKRGQDVALRCDPISGHVSLFWYQQALGQGPEFLTYFQNEAQLDKSGLPSDRFFAERPEGSVSTLKIQRTQQEDSAVYLCASSSRARSNQPQHFGDGTRLSIL.

V is TRBV18 and J is TRBJ2-1, with TRBD2 identical over 9 bases. Germline V CDR1 and CDR2: KGHSH, LQKENI. Trimming took 2 bases from V and 8 from J; bases not matched to a gene: 7. The CDR3 totals 15 residues. CDR3 in amino acids: CASSPTASGTDEQFF. For the CDR3, the DNA is TGTGCCAGCTCACCAACGGCTAGCGGGACCGATGAGCAGTTCTTC.

This clone was seen once. The chain recombines TRBV19 with TRBJ2-5; D could derive from TRBD1 or TRBD2 (6 bases each). The germline V gene has CDR1 LNHDA and CDR2 SQIVND (reference sequence). V was trimmed by 1 base and J by 1 base, leaving 10 bases between them. This CDR3 has 15 amino acids. In DNA form, the CDR3 reads TGTGCCAGTAGTATAGGGGGGGCGAGCCAAGAGACCCAGTACTTC. Translation: CASSIGGASQETQYF.